The clone carrying this T cell receptor beta chain was picked up a small number of times. Its cognate antigen is unknown. This sample was taken from a study of T-cell memory formation after mild COVID-19. TCRdb ran MiXCR on the 5' RACE reads and lists one entry per CDR3 protein. The profile shows 580,000 or so distinct CDR3 sequences, 15% to 20% of them singletons. Germline V gives CDR1 SGHKS, CDR2 YYEKEE (reference sequence). There are 15 residues in the CDR3. V gave up 0 bases and J gave up 1 base, with 9 bases separating them. Study-wide results and limits: The appearance of some responding clones in pre-infection memory suggested that cross-reactive memory joined.

This sequence was found in an adult woman who had mild COVID-19 (a few samples of this study predate the infection). Cell type and time point are not known. Sequenced sample: PBMCs or a T cell subset sorted from them (not recorded which). The chain uses TRBV5-5 and TRBJ2-3, with D uncertain. CDR3 sequence reads: CASSLANTRTDTQYF. Here the CDR3 DNA reads TGTGCCAGCAGCTTGGCTAACACCCGCACAGATACGCAGTATTTT.